Below are 17 T cell receptor beta chains sequenced from a single sample in a study of technical replicates of blood from several donors. Measured with immunoSEQ multiplex PCR; TCRdb has only the in-frame clones, and not every one. In the table there are tens of thousands of clones, 91% of which are singletons. The sequenced material came from T cells isolated from PBMCs. These TCRs come from a human donor in good health.

The V and J genes are TRBV5-6 and TRBJ2-1; 10 bases fit TRBD2. Trimming at V came to 4 bases and at J to 10 bases, leaving 14 bases not matched to a gene. Germline loops: CDR1 SGHDT, CDR2 YYEEEE. The CDR3 totals 16 residues. Here the CDR3 reads CASSVLAGALRGEQFF. In nucleotides, the CDR3 is TGTGCCAGCAGCGTGCTAGCGGGAGCCCTGAGGGGCGAGCAGTTCTTC.

The rearrangement joins TRBV5-1 to TRBJ2-7; D not resolved. Germline-derived CDR1 and CDR2 are SGHRS and YFSETQ. The ends were cut back, 0 bases at V and 0 bases at J, with 10 bases in the middle. This CDR3 has 15 residues. The CDR3 DNA is TGCGCCAGCAGCTTGGAACCAGATACCTCCTACGAGCAGTACTTC. Its protein product is CASSLEPDTSYEQYF. The full variable domain, completed using reference TRBV5-1 and TRBJ2-7, is KAGVTQTPRYLIKTRGQQVTLSCSPISGHRSVSWYQQTPGQGLQFLFEYFSETQRNKGNFPGRFSGRQFSNSRSEMNVSTLELGDSALYLCASSLEPDTSYEQYFGPGTRLTVT.

Here the CDR3 reads CASSAGTGGDYGYTF. The CDR3 DNA sequence: TGTGCCAGCAGCGCCGGGACAGGGGGCGATTATGGCTACACCTTC. The chain combines TRBV13 with TRBJ1-2, with 12 bases fitting TRBD1. V shed 5 bases, J shed 5 bases, and the junction held 6 bases outside the gene matches. The CDR3 loop spans 15 amino acids. Germline V lookup: CDR1 PRHDT, CDR2 FYEKMQ (reference sequence).

This chain links TRBV9 with TRBJ1-3, with TRBD1 identical over 9 bases. Trimming took 2 bases from V and 4 from J; bases not matched to a gene: 7. In germline, CDR1 is SGDLS, CDR2 YYNGEE. This CDR3 has 16 amino acids. CDR3 DNA sequence: TGTGCCAGCAGCGTGAAGGGACAGGGAGTAGGAAACACCATATATTTT. Protein sequence: CASSVKGQGVGNTIYF.

The rearrangement joins TRBV5-6 to TRBJ2-1; tentative D call: TRBD1 (6 bases). Looked up from germline, CDR1 is SGHDT and CDR2 is YYEEEE. There are 17 residues in the CDR3. Trimming left V 1 base short and J 7 bases short, with 21 bases between. As DNA, the CDR3 is TGTGCCAGCAGCTTGCCCCTGGTACAGGGCCCCAATAATGAGCAGTTCTTC. It encodes CASSLPLVQGPNNEQFF. Filled out from reference TRBV5-6 and TRBJ2-1, the complete variable domain reads DAGVTQSPTHLIKTRGQQVTLRCSPKSGHDTVSWYQQALGQGPQFIFQYYEEEERQRGNFPDRFSGHQFPNYSSELNVNALLLGDSALYLCASSLPLVQGPNNEQFFGPGTRLTVL.

The V call is TRBV30, the J call TRBJ2-3; D perhaps matches TRBD2 (6 bases). This CDR3 region has 12 residues. Germline loops: CDR1 GTSNPN, CDR2 SVGIG (reference sequence). V was clipped by 2 bases and J by 6 bases, with 9 bases between them. The CDR3 DNA is TGTGCCTGGAGTAAGCGGGCGGATACGCAGTATTTT. It yields the protein CAWSKRADTQYF.

The chain is built from TRBV2 and TRBJ2-3; 10 bases are a match to TRBD2. The V gene end was trimmed by 6 bases and the J gene end by 6 bases; junction bases not matched to a gene: 12. CDR1 SNHLY and CDR2 FYNNEI come from the germline V gene. This CDR3 comprises 16 residues. CDR3 coding DNA: TGTGCCAGCAGACTCCCTAGCGGGGGTTTTTGGGATACGCAGTATTTT. Its translation is CASRLPSGGFWDTQYF.

A remark on this clone: Other DNA sequences within the sample encode an identical CDR3. J is TRBJ1-2 and V is TRBV30, with unresolved D. With 0 bases removed from V and 8 bases from J, the gap between germline ends came to 7 bases. CDR3 length equals 11 residues. Germline CDR1 and CDR2: GTSNPN and SVGIG (reference sequence). The CDR3 reads CAWSVQYGYTF. The CDR3 nucleotides read TGTGCCTGGAGTGTACAGTACGGCTACACCTTC.

The rearrangement links TRBV6-5 to TRBJ2-1, with 7 bases matching TRBD2. The CDR3 length is 14 residues. CDR1 MNHEY and CDR2 SVGAGI come from the germline V gene. J gave up 7 bases and V 2 bases, and 5 bases lay outside the gene matches. The CDR3, as DNA: TGTGCCAGCAGTTACAGGACTAGTAAAAATGAGCAGTTCTTC. Protein sequence: CASSYRTSKNEQFF.

The rearrangement links TRBV28 to TRBJ2-7; 8 bases align to TRBD2. Germline V CDR1 and CDR2: MDHEN, SYDVKM. The CDR3 contains 18 residues. V shed 5 bases, J shed 3 bases, and the junction held 18 bases outside the gene matches. This CDR3 reads CASSPSPGAGVVGYEQYF. The CDR3 nucleotides read TGTGCCAGCAGTCCTTCACCGGGAGCGGGAGTCGTAGGCTACGAGCAGTACTTC.

As DNA, the CDR3 is TGTGCCAGCAGCCCGTGGACTAGTTACACCGGGGAGCTGTTTTTT. It specifies CASSPWTSYTGELFF. This chain connects TRBV9 to TRBJ2-2; 7 bases are shared with TRBD2. Germline values: CDR1 SGDLS, CDR2 YYNGEE. The CDR3 loop spans 15 amino acids. After removal of 4 bases from V and 3 bases from J, the junction contained 6 bases not matched to a gene.

The CDR3 DNA sequence: TGCGCCAGCAGCTTTTTGGTGGAGGGTAGCACAGATACGCAGTATTTT. Its translation is CASSFLVEGSTDTQYF. This chain joins TRBV5-1 and TRBJ2-3; D may be TRBD2 (6 bases). V gave up 2 bases and J gave up 0 bases, with 13 bases separating them. This CDR3 has 16 amino acids. The germline V gene encodes CDR1 SGHRS and CDR2 YFSETQ.

The chain recombines TRBV18 with TRBJ1-2; D might be TRBD1 (5 bases). V was cut by 3 bases and J by 2 bases, with 10 bases left in between. Per the germline V gene, CDR1 is KGHSH and CDR2 is LQKENI. There are 14 residues in the CDR3. The CDR3 region is CASSPGQGNYGYTF. Here the CDR3 DNA reads TGTGCCAGCTCACCGGGGCAGGGAAACTATGGCTACACCTTC.

V usage is TRBV5-6 and J usage is TRBJ1-2; D unresolved. The CDR3 length is 12 residues. Trimming pared 2 bases from V and 4 bases from J, leaving 6 bases between. CDR1 and CDR2 (germline): SGHDT, YYEEEE. DNA of the CDR3: TGTGCCAGCAGCTTAAACAGCTATGGCTACACCTTC. It codes for CASSLNSYGYTF.

The chain links TRBV5-6 to TRBJ1-4; 7 nucleotides match TRBD1. The CDR3 is made up of 14 amino acids. Germline trimming cut 2 bases from V and 8 bases from J; bases unmatched to any gene: 6. CDR1 SGHDT and CDR2 YYEEEE come from the germline V gene. As DNA, the CDR3 is TGTGCCAGCAGCTTACCAGGGGGTAGCGAAAAACTGTTTTTT. Protein: CASSLPGGSEKLFF.

V is TRBV27 and J is TRBJ2-1; tentative D call: TRBD2 (5 bases). The CDR3 runs to 16 residues. The germline gives CDR1 MNHEY, CDR2 SMNVEV (reference sequence). Deletions cut 4 bases from V and 0 bases from J, with 13 bases between. For the CDR3, the DNA is TGTGCCAGCAGTTGGGCCGGGATGCTCTCCTACAATGAGCAGTTCTTC. Translating it yields CASSWAGMLSYNEQFF.

The chain joins TRBV2 to TRBJ2-1, with 14 bases aligning to TRBD2. V shed 10 bases, J shed 4 bases, and the junction held 6 bases outside the gene matches. Germline CDR1 is SNHLY and CDR2 is FYNNEI. The CDR3 has 15 residues. The CDR3 loop is CATRLAGGPYNEQFF. CDR3 nucleotide sequence: TGTGCCACCCGACTAGCGGGAGGGCCGTACAATGAGCAGTTCTTC.